One sample yielded the 20 T cell receptor beta chains listed below, sequenced in a study of regulatory T cells in long-lasting Graves disease. Arm-PCR of CDR3 regions with iRepertoire HTBI primers generated TCR beta libraries. MiXCR, applied by TCRdb to the multiplex PCR reads, yields one record per CDR3 protein. The sample contains approximately 400,000 distinct CDR3 sequences, over 14% of which appear only once. The time point: newly diagnosed GD, antithyroid drugs for less than 3 months. The authors made the TCR library using RNA they extracted from PBMCs. These data were also reused for a study on T cells in Graves' hyperthyroidism and ophthalmopathy.

Source: peripheral blood mononuclear cells (PBMCs), taken at new diagnosis, from a patient treated with antithyroid drugs. These receptors were collected from a woman aged 40 to 50 with Graves disease.

This clonotype appeared many times. CDR3 sequence reads: CASSVSSRETQYF. The CDR3 DNA reads as TGTGCCAGCAGTGTTTCTAGCCGGGAGACCCAGTACTTC. V usage is TRBV28 and J usage is TRBJ2-5; tentative D call: TRBD2 (5 bases). Per germline, CDR1 MDHEN and CDR2 SYDVKM. The V end was cut by 5 bases, the J end by 5 bases, with 12 bases between. This CDR3 comprises 13 residues. Variable domain in full (rest from reference TRBV28 and TRBJ2-5): DVKVTQSSRYLVKRTGEKVFLECVQDMDHENMFWYRQDPGLGLRLIYFSYDVKMKEKGDIPEGYSVSREKKERFSLILESASTNQTSMYLCASSVSSRETQYFGPGTRLLVL.

This clonotype occurred a few times. The V gene is TRBV12-3 or TRBV12-4, the J gene TRBJ2-7, with D perhaps TRBD2 (6 bases). The CDR3 has 14 residues. Trimming removed 4 bases from V and 3 bases from J, with 13 bases in between. In nucleotides, the CDR3 is TGTGCCAGCAGTTGGAGGGACGTATACTACGAGCAGTACTTC. Translated: CASSWRDVYYEQYF.

A remark on this clonotype: One junction end disagrees with the germline gene, perhaps due to a read error. V usage is TRBV19 and J usage is TRBJ2-2, with D possibly called TRBD1 or TRBD2 (9 bases each). The germline V gene has CDR1 LNHDA and CDR2 SQIVND (reference sequence). The CDR3 extends over 18 amino acids. Here the CDR3 DNA reads TGTGCCAGTAGCCTCACCGGGACAGGGAGACTAGCGGCCGGGGGGCTGTTTTTT. This codes for CASSLTGTGRLAAGGLFF. Based on the CDR3 plus reference TRBV19 and TRBJ2-2, the full variable domain is DGGITQSPKYLFRKEGQNVTLSCEQNLNHDAMYWYRQDPGQGLRLIYYSQIVNDFQKGDIAEGYSVSREKKESFPLTVTSAQKNPTAFYLCASSLTGTGRLAAGGLFFGEGSRLTVL.

The chain employs TRBV4-3 and TRBJ2-1, with 9 bases lining up with TRBD2. The CDR3 loop spans 17 amino acids. V trimming: 0 bases; J trimming: 4 bases; junction bases outside the gene matches: 7. Looked up from germline, CDR1 is LGHNA and CDR2 is YSLEER. This CDR3 is CASSQDSLAGGYNEQFF. CDR3 coding DNA: TGCGCCAGCAGCCAAGATTCTCTTGCGGGAGGGTACAATGAGCAGTTCTTC.

Ten or more counts support this clonotype. This sequence joins TRBV30 and TRBJ1-2; D remains unclear. This CDR3 region has 12 residues. V was pared by 1 base and J by 8 bases, with 11 bases between. The germline CDR1 and CDR2 sequences are GTSNPN and SVGIG (reference sequence). CDR3 loop: CAWSASQTGYTF. CDR3 bases: TGTGCCTGGAGTGCCTCACAAACCGGCTACACCTTC.

The chain carries TRBV6-1 and TRBJ2-3; perhaps TRBD1 as D (5 bases). CDR1 MNHNS and CDR2 SASEGT come from the germline V gene. CDR3 length: 12 amino acids. V was pared by 6 bases and J by 10 bases, with 14 bases between. In DNA form, the CDR3 reads TGTGCCAGCAGCTCAGGGTGGGTGTCGCAGTATTTT. Its protein is CASSSGWVSQYF.

There are many counts of this clonotype. The rearrangement joins TRBV12-3 or TRBV12-4 to TRBJ1-1; D unclear. CDR3 size: 12 residues. Trimming removed 5 bases at V and 8 bases at J, with 12 bases between. Written as DNA, the CDR3 is TGTGCCAGCAGTCTCAACGGTCTCGAAGCTTTCTTT. It codes for CASSLNGLEAFF.

This rearrangement joins TRBV7-3 to TRBJ2-1, with 10 bases identical to TRBD1. The V gene end was trimmed by 6 bases and the J gene end by 8 bases; junction bases not matched to a gene: 4. The length of the CDR3 is 13 residues. Per germline, CDR1 SGHTA and CDR2 FQGTGA. In DNA, the CDR3 is TGTGCCAGCAGTAGGACAGGGGGTGATGAGCAGTTCTTC. Amino acids: CASSRTGGDEQFF.

The chain links TRBV11-2 to TRBJ2-7; TRBD1 matches at 7 bases. The CDR3 totals 15 residues. Germline lookup yields CDR1 SGHAT and CDR2 FQNNGV. V lost 3 bases to trimming and J lost 2 bases; unmatched junction nucleotides: 7. The CDR3 region is CASSLTDRVAYEQYF. The CDR3 bases are TGTGCCAGCAGCTTGACAGACAGGGTTGCCTACGAGCAGTACTTC.

This chain links TRBV27 with TRBJ2-1; D remains ambiguous. This CDR3 has 14 residues. CDR1 and CDR2 (germline): MNHEY, SMNVEV (reference sequence). V gave up 3 bases and J gave up 4 bases, with 10 bases separating them. CDR3 bases: TGTGCCAGCAGTTTGGGCCATGGATACAATGAGCAGTTCTTC. It translates to CASSLGHGYNEQFF.

This clonotype was seen repeatedly, ten times or more. For the CDR3, the DNA is TGCAGCGTTTTGGGGTCCCCTAGCGCCTTCACAGATACGCAGTATTTT. Its translation is CSVLGSPSAFTDTQYF. The rearrangement joins TRBV29-1 to TRBJ2-3; D possibly corresponds to TRBD2 (6 bases). There are 16 residues in the CDR3. V was shortened by 5 bases and J by 2 bases, with 20 bases between the two germline ends. Germline CDR1 and CDR2: SQVTM and ANQGSEA.

This clonotype was counted many times. The chain has TRBV20-1 and TRBJ1-3; 7 nucleotides line up with TRBD1. V lost 0 bases to trimming and J lost 3 bases; unmatched junction nucleotides: 11. Germline CDR1 reads DFQATT; CDR2 reads SNEGSKA (reference sequence). CDR3 length: 17 amino acids. The CDR3 DNA is TGCAGTGCTAGAGATCTGGTAACAGGGGCGGTTGGAAACACCATATATTTT. It yields the protein CSARDLVTGAVGNTIYF.

The chain joins TRBV18 to TRBJ1-2; D is possibly TRBD1 (5 bases). The CDR3 has 13 amino acids. V was trimmed by 6 bases and J by 2 bases, leaving 10 bases between them. Germline CDR1 KGHSH, CDR2 LQKENI. CDR3 amino acids: CASSNDRNYGYTF. The CDR3 nucleotides read TGTGCCAGCTCTAATGACAGAAACTATGGCTACACCTTC.

The sample holds many counts of this clonotype. This chain joins TRBV6-9 and TRBJ2-1; tentative D call: TRBD2 (6 bases). V shed 4 bases and J shed 14 bases, with 15 bases lying between them. The CDR3 covers 12 residues. CDR1 and CDR2 (germline): MNHGY, SVAAGI. CDR3 coding DNA: TGTGCCAGCAGTTTCAAGTGGGACTGGGAGTTCTTC. This sequence encodes CASSFKWDWEFF.

This clonotype has at least ten counts. The chain links TRBV6-1 to TRBJ2-7; TRBD1 agrees at 9 bases. The CDR3 totals 16 residues. J was trimmed by 1 base and V by 4 bases; bases with no gene match: 8. Germline CDR1 reads MNHNS; CDR2 reads SASEGT. CDR3 loop: CASSGSTGGGSYEQYF. CDR3 sequence (DNA): TGTGCCAGCAGTGGATCGACAGGGGGGGGTTCCTACGAGCAGTACTTC.

This clonotype was recorded many times. The chain has TRBV6-1 and TRBJ1-1, with TRBD1 as a possible D gene (6 bases). CDR1 is MNHNS, CDR2 SASEGT, per germline. This CDR3 contains 14 residues. Trimming shortened V by 5 bases and J by 1 base, and 11 bases separated the two germline ends. CDR3 loop: CASSRPQGNTEAFF. The DNA for the CDR3 is TGTGCCAGCAGTCGACCACAGGGGAACACTGAAGCTTTCTTT.

This chain links TRBV7-3 with TRBJ1-2; D uncertain. This CDR3 comprises 14 residues. V was trimmed by 4 bases and J by 3 bases, leaving 12 bases between them. The V gene's germline CDR1 is SGHTA and CDR2 FQGTGA. The CDR3 spells CASSSGPDDYGYTF. In nucleotides, the CDR3 is TGTGCCAGCAGCTCCGGGCCAGACGACTATGGCTACACCTTC.

The table lists this clonotype with many counts. The V call is TRBV12-3 or TRBV12-4, the J call TRBJ2-1; 9 bases fit TRBD2. J lost 4 bases, V lost 3 bases, and 4 bases had no gene match. The CDR3 runs to 15 residues. The CDR3, as DNA: TGTGCCAGCAGTTTTGAGACTAGCGGATACAATGAGCAGTTCTTC. Translated: CASSFETSGYNEQFF.

This clonotype was detected ten times or more. In nucleotides, the CDR3 is TGTGCCAGCAGTTTTGGGTCGGGGCAGGGGGTCCACGAGCAGTACTTC. It translates to CASSFGSGQGVHEQYF. J is TRBJ2-7 and V is TRBV27; 7 bases are shared with TRBD1. Losses at the gene ends were 3 bases for V and 5 bases for J; bases not matched to a gene: 13. The germline V gene has CDR1 MNHEY and CDR2 SMNVEV (reference sequence). CDR3 length: 16 residues.

This clonotype was counted at least ten times. This rearrangement joins TRBV2 to TRBJ2-7, with D possibly matching TRBD2 (6 bases). V lost 0 bases, J lost 0 bases, and 12 bases lay in between. Germline V gives CDR1 SNHLY, CDR2 FYNNEI. This CDR3 is built from 16 residues. The CDR3 DNA is TGTGCCAGCAGTGAAGCGTCGCGGGACCGCTCCTACGAGCAGTACTTC. Translating it yields CASSEASRDRSYEQYF.